This T cell receptor (beta chain) comes out of a study of vaccination and CD4 T cells after COVID-19. Study in general: Median time from second vaccine dose to sampling was just over 70 days (14 to 241). The control cultures got either a CEFX pool, an HIV-1 Nef pool, or no peptide at all. Overlapping peptides of the spike proteins of SARS-CoV-2, HCoV-NL63, HCoV-OC43 and HCoV-229E were used for cell stimulation.

On this clonotype: Its matching antigen is unknown.

The V gene's germline CDR1 is KGHDR and CDR2 SFDVKD. This CDR3 region has 17 residues. The V end was cut by 4 bases, the J end by 5 bases, with 19 bases between. As to treatment: roughly 10-day PBMC culture with coronavirus spike peptide pools or control peptides (ViraFEST assay). Cultured CD4+ T-cell DNA underwent Oncomine TCR Beta short-read sequencing. MiXCR, run by TCRdb on the PCR reads, gives a single entry per CDR3 protein. In the table there are around 10,000 distinct CDR3 sequences, around 55% of which are singletons. Findings and limits, study-wide: The median proportion of reactive clones detected only post-vaccination in convalescent patients was around 89%.

This TCR was recovered from a human donor who had recovered from COVID-19. Source material: CD4+ T cells from blood, cultured in vitro. V and J are TRBV24-1 and TRBJ2-2; D possibly corresponds to TRBD2 (7 bases). CDR3 nucleotide sequence: TGTGCCACCAGTGAGGGTCGTACAGGGCGGGGGACCGGGGAGCTGTTTTTT. It specifies CATSEGRTGRGTGELFF.